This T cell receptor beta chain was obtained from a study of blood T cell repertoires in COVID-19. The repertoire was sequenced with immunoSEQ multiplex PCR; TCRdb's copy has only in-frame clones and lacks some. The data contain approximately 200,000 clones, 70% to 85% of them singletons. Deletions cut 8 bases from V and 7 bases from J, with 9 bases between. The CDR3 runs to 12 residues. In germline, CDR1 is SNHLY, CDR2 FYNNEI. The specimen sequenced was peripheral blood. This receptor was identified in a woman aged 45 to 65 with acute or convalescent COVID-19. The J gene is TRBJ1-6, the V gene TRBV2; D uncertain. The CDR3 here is CASSGENSPLHF. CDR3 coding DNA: TGTGCCAGCTCTGGGGAGAATTCACCCCTCCACTTT.